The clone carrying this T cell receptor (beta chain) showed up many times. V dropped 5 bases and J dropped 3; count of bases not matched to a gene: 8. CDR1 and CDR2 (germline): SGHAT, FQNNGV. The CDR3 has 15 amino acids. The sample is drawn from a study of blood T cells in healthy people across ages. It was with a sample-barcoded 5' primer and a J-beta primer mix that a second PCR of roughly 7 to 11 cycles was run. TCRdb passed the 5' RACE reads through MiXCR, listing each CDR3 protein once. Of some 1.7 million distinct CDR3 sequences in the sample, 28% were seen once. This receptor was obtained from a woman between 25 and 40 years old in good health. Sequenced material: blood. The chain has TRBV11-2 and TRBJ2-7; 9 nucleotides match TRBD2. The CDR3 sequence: CASSKSGRRYYEQYF. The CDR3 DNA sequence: TGTGCCAGCAGCAAAAGCGGGAGGAGATACTACGAGCAGTACTTC.